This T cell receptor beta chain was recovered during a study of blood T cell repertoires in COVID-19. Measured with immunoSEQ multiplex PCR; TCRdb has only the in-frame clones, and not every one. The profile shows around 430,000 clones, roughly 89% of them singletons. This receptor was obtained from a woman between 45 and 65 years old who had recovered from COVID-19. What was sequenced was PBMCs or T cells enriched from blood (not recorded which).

CDR3 bases: TGTGCCAGCGGGGGGGGCACGGGGAGGCCCACAGATACGCAGTATTTT. It translates to CASGGGTGRPTDTQYF. The chain links TRBV7-8 to TRBJ2-3, with TRBD2 as a possible D gene (7 bases). V lost 8 bases, J lost 2 bases, and 20 bases lay in between. The CDR3 spans 16 residues. Per the germline V gene, CDR1 is SGHVS and CDR2 is FQNEAQ.